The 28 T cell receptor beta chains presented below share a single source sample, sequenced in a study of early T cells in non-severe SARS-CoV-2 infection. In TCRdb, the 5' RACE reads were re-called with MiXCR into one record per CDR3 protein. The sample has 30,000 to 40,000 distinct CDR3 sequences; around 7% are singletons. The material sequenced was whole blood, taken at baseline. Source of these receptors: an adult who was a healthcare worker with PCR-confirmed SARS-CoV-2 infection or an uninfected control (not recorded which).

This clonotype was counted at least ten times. The CDR3 DNA reads as TGTGCCAGCAGTGAAGTCCGGGGCTACGAGCAGTACTTC. This codes for CASSEVRGYEQYF. The V and J genes are TRBV2 and TRBJ2-7, with D possibly TRBD2 on 5 matching bases. V lost 1 base, J lost 3 bases, and 7 bases lay in between. The CDR3 contains 13 residues. Looked up from germline, CDR1 is SNHLY and CDR2 is FYNNEI.

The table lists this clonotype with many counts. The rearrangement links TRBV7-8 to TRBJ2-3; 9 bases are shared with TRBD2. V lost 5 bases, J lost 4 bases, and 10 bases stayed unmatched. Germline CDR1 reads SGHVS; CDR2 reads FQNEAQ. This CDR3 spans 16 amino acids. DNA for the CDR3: TGTGCCAGCAGCCCTAATAGCGGGAGTGTTTCAGATACGCAGTATTTT. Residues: CASSPNSGSVSDTQYF.

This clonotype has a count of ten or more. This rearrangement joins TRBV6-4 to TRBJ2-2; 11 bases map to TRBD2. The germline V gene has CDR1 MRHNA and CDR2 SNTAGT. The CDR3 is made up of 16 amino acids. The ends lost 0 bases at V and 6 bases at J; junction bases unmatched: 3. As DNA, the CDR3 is TGTGCCAGCAGTGACTCATCACTAGCGGGAGCCGGGGAGCTGTTTTTT. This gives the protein CASSDSSLAGAGELFF.

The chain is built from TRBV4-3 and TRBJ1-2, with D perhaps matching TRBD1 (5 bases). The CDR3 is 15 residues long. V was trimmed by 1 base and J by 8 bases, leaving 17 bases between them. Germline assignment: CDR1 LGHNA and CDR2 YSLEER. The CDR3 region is CASSQAPQGMSGYTF. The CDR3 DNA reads TGCGCCAGCAGCCAAGCCCCCCAGGGTATGAGCGGCTACACCTTC.

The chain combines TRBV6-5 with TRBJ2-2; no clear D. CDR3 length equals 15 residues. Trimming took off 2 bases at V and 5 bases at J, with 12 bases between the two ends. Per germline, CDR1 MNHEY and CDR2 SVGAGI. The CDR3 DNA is TGTGCCAGCAGTTACAGGACGGTGAAGACCGGGGAGCTGTTTTTT. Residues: CASSYRTVKTGELFF.

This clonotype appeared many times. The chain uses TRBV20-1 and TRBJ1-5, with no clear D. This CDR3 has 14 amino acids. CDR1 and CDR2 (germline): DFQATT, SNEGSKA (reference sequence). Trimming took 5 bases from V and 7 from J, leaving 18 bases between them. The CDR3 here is CSARSGPRAQPQHF. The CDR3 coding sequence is TGCAGTGCTCGAAGCGGGCCCCGGGCACAGCCCCAGCATTTT.

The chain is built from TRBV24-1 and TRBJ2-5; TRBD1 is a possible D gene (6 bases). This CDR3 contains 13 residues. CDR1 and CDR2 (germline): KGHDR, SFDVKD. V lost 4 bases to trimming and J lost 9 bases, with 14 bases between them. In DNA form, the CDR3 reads TGTGCCACCAGTGAGGGGGCCCAGATCCCCCAGTACTTC. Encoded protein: CATSEGAQIPQYF.

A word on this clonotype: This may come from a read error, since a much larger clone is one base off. The CDR3 is CAGSHGQEQETQYF. The CDR3 nucleotides read TGTGCCGGCAGCCACGGACAGGAACAAGAGACCCAGTACTTC. V gene TRBV28 combines with J gene TRBJ2-5, with 7 nucleotides matching TRBD1. The CDR3 is 14 residues long. The germline CDR1 and CDR2 sequences are MDHEN and SYDVKM.

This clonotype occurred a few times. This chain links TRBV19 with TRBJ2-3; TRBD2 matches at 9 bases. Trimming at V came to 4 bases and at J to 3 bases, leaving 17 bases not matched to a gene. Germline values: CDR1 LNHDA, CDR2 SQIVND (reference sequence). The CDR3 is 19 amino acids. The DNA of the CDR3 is TGTGCCAGTAGTACAGTAAACCTCCCCCTAGCGGGATTTACAGATACGCAGTATTTT. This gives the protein CASSTVNLPLAGFTDTQYF.

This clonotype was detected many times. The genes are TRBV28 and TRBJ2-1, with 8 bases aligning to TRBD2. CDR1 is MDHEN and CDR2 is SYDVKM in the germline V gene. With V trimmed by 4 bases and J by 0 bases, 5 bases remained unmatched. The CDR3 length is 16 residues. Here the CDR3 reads CASSYSSGSSYNEQFF. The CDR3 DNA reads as TGTGCCAGCAGTTACTCCAGCGGGAGCTCCTACAATGAGCAGTTCTTC.

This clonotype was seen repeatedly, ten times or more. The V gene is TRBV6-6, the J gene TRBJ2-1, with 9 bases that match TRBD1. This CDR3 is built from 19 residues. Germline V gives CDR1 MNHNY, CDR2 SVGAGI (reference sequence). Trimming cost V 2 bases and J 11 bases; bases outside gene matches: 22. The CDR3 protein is CASSYGQGLRIPRVDQQFF. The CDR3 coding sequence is TGTGCCAGCAGTTACGGACAGGGGTTAAGAATACCGAGGGTGGATCAGCAGTTCTTC.

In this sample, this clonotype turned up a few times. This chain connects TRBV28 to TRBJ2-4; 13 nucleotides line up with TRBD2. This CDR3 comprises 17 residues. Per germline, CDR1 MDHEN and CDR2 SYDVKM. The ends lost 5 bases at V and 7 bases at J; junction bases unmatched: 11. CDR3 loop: CASSTLPGTSGMNIQYF. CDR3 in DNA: TGTGCCAGCAGTACGCTTCCCGGGACTAGCGGGATGAACATTCAGTACTTC.

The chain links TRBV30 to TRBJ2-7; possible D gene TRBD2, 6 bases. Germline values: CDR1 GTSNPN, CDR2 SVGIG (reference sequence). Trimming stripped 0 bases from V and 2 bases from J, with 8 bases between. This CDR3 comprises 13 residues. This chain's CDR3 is CAWSVGGAYEQYF. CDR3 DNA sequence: TGTGCCTGGAGTGTAGGCGGGGCCTACGAGCAGTACTTC.

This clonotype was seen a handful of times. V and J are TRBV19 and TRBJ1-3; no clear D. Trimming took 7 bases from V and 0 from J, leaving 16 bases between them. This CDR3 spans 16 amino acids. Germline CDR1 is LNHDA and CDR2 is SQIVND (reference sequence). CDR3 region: CASTSYGVTSGNTIYF. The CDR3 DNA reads TGTGCCAGTACCTCATACGGGGTAACCTCTGGAAACACCATATATTTT.

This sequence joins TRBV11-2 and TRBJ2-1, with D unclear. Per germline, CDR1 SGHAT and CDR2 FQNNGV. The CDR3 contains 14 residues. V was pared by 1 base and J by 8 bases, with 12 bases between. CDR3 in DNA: TGTGCCAGCAGCTTAGCTTCGCGCGGCGATGAGCAGTTCTTC. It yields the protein CASSLASRGDEQFF.

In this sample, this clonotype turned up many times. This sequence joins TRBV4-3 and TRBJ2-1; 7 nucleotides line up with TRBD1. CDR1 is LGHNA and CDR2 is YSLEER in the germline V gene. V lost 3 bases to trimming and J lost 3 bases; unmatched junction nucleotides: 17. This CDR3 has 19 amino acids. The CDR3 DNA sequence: TGCGCCAGCAGCCAGGCTACAGGGGTCCGACAGGGTAGCTACAATGAGCAGTTCTTC. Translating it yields CASSQATGVRQGSYNEQFF.

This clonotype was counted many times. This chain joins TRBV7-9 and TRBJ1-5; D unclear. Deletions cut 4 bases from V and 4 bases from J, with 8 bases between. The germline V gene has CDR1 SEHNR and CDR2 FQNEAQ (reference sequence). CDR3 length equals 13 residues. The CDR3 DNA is TGTGCCAGCAGCTCGGAGAAAAATCAGCCCCAGCATTTT. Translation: CASSSEKNQPQHF.

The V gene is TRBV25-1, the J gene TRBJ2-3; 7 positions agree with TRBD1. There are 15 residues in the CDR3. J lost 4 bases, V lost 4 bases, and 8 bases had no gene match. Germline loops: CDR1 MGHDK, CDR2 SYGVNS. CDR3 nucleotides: TGTGCCAGCAGTGGTGTGACAGGGTACCCAGATACGCAGTATTTT. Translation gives CASSGVTGYPDTQYF. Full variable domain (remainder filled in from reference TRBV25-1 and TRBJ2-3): EADIYQTPRYLVIGTGKKITLECSQTMGHDKMYWYQQDPGMELHLIHYSYGVNSTEKGDLSSESTVSRIRTEHFPLTLESARPSHTSQYLCASSGVTGYPDTQYFGPGTRLTVL.

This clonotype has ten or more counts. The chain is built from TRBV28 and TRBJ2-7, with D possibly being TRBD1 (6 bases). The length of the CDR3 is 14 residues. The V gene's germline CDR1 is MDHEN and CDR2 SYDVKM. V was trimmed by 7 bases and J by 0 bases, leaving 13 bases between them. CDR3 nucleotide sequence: TGTGCCAGCACTAGGGACACCTCCTCCTACGAGCAGTACTTC. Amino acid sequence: CASTRDTSSYEQYF.

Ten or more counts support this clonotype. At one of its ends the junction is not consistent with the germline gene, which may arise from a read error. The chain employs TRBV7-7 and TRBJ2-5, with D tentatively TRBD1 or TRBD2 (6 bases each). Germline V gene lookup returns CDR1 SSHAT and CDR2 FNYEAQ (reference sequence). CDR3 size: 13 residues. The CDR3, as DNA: TGTGCTAGCAGCTTAGGAGGGGGAGAGACCCAGTACTTC. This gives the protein CASSLGGGETQYF.

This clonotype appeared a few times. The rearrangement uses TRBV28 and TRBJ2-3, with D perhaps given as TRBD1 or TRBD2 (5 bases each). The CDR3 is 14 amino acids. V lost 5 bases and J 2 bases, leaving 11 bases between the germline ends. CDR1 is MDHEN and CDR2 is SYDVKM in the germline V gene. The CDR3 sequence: CASSRDADTDTQYF. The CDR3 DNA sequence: TGTGCCAGCAGTAGGGACGCGGACACAGATACGCAGTATTTT.

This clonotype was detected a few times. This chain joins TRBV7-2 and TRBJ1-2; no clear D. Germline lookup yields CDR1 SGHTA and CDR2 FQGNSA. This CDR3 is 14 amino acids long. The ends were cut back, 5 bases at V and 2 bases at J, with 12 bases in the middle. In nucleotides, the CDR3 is TGTGCCAGCAGCCCCGGAGGTGTAAACTATGGCTACACCTTC. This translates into CASSPGGVNYGYTF.

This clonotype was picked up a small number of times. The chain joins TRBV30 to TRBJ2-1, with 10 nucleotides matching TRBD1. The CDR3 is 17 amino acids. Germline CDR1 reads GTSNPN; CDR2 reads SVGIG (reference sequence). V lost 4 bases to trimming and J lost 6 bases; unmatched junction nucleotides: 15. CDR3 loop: CAWTLRPGQGISNEQFF. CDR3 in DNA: TGTGCCTGGACTCTCCGACCGGGACAGGGGATTTCCAATGAGCAGTTCTTC.

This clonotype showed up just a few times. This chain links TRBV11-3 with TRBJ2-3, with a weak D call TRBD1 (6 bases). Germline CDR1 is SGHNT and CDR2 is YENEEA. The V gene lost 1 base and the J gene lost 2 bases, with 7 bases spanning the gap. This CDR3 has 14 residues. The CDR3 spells CASSLGGLTDTQYF. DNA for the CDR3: TGTGCCAGCAGCTTAGGGGGGCTCACAGATACGCAGTATTTT.

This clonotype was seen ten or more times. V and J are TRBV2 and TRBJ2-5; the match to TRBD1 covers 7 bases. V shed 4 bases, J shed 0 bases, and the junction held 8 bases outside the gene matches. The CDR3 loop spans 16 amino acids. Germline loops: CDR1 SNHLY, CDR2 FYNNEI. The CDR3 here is CASSGPGQRYQETQYF. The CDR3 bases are TGTGCCAGCAGTGGGCCGGGACAGAGGTACCAAGAGACCCAGTACTTC.

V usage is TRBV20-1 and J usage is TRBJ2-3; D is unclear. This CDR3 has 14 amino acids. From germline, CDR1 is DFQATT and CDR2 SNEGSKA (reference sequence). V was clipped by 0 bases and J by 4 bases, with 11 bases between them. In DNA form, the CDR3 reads TGCAGTGCTAGAGATTTGCGTCGTCCAGATACGCAGTATTTT. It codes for CSARDLRRPDTQYF.

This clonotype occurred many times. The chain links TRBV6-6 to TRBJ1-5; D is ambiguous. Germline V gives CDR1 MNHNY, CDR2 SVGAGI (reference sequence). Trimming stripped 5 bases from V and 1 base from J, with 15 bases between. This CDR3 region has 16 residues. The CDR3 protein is CASSTEDRRSNQPQHF. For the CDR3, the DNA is TGTGCCAGCAGTACGGAGGACCGCCGGAGCAATCAGCCCCAGCATTTT.

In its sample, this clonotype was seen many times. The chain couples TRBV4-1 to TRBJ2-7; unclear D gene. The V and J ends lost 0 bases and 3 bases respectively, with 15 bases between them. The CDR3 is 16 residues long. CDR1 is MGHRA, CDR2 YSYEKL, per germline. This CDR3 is CASSQDIREHGYEQYF. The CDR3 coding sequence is TGCGCCAGCAGCCAAGATATCAGAGAGCACGGCTACGAGCAGTACTTC.